This TCR beta chain was recorded in a study of CD8 T cells in ankylosing spondylitis. V dropped 5 bases and J dropped 2 bases, with 11 bases sitting between them. CDR1 is SEHNR, CDR2 FQNEAQ, per germline (reference sequence). CDR3 length: 14 amino acids. Study-wide results and limits: What appeared characteristic of ankylosing spondylitis blood was a TCR beta motif of eight highly homologous variants.

This clonotype was seen a handful of times. Its target is unknown. TCRdb recomputed calls from the 5' RACE reads with MiXCR, one row per CDR3 protein. Of under 950,000 distinct CDR3 sequences detected, 19% appear once; the ten largest clones hold about a fifth. This TCR was recovered from a male donor with ankylosing spondylitis. The chain is built from TRBV7-9 and TRBJ2-3, with D maybe TRBD1 (5 bases). Material: blood, either unsorted or a sorted T cell fraction (not recorded which). The CDR3 sequence: CASSLSQVTDTQYF. The CDR3 bases are TGTGCCAGCAGCCTATCACAGGTCACAGATACGCAGTATTTT.